This T cell receptor (beta chain) derives from a study of T cell responses to AZD1222 COVID-19 vaccine. Data came from immunoSEQ multiplex PCR; TCRdb stores just in-frame clones and leaves some out. The table includes tens of thousands of clones, roughly 80% detected once. The CDR3 runs to 15 residues. V lost 0 bases and J 6 bases, leaving 13 bases between the germline ends. Germline CDR1 SGDLS, CDR2 YYNGEE. The genes are TRBV9 and TRBJ1-5, with D perhaps matching TRBD1 (6 bases). This clonotype originated in an adult who received the AZD1222 COVID-19 vaccine. The input for sequencing was peripheral blood, taken 28 days after the second AZD1222 dose. This chain's CDR3 is CASSVAAGEGQPQHF. CDR3 coding DNA: TGTGCCAGCAGCGTAGCGGCAGGGGAGGGTCAGCCCCAGCATTTT.